The rows below give T cell receptor beta chains drawn from one sample of a study of T cell responses to AZD1222 COVID-19 vaccine. The assay was immunoSEQ multiplex PCR, and TCRdb's table has in-frame clones only and misses some. The sample has roughly 130,000 clones; roughly 90% are singletons. The sequencing used peripheral blood, collected on day 0 of AZD1222 vaccination. These receptor sequences come from an adult in good health. Each CDR3 is given with its conserved first and last residue. The D gene is left open where the match is weak. Clone size is not always given. Where it is, it says once, few, many or a class for expanded clones.

CDR3	DNA	V	J	size	D
CATSRGDRRLSYNEQFF	TGTGCCACCAGCCGAGGGGACAGGAGGCTCTCCTACAATGAGCAGTTCTTC	TRBV15	TRBJ2-1	-	TRBD1
CASSIVGSLTGTFF	TGTGCCAGTAGTATAGTGGGGTCCCTCACTGGGACTTTCTTT	TRBV19	TRBJ1-1	-	-
CASSLYTGDLDGYTF	TGTGCCAGCAGCTTGTACACAGGGGATCTAGATGGCTACACCTTC	TRBV5-8	TRBJ1-2	-	TRBD1
CASSADGTANEKLFF	TGCGCCAGCAGCGCCGACGGGACGGCTAATGAAAAACTGTTTTTT	TRBV5-1	TRBJ1-4	-	-
CASSVATEAEETQYF	TGTGCCAGCAGCGTAGCTACTGAGGCAGAAGAGACCCAGTACTTC	TRBV9	TRBJ2-5	-	-
CASSLNRAVNGYTF	TGTGCCAGCAGCTTAAACCGTGCAGTCAATGGCTACACCTTC	TRBV7-8	TRBJ1-2	once	-
CASSVGLAGSSGANVLTF	TGTGCCAGCAGCGTAGGGCTAGCGGGAAGCTCTGGGGCCAACGTCCTGACTTTC	TRBV9	TRBJ2-6	-	TRBD2
CASSLNAGKDGNTIYF	TGCGCCAGCAGCTTGAACGCAGGGAAGGATGGAAACACCATATATTTT	TRBV5-1	TRBJ1-3	-	-
CASSLAAGGPVEQYF	TGCGCCAGCAGCTTGGCGGCGGGAGGGCCGGTCGAGCAGTACTTC	TRBV5-1	TRBJ2-7	-	TRBD2
CASSFQREGPPVF	TGTGCCAGCAGTTTCCAGCGGGAGGGGCCCCCGGTCTTC	TRBV27	TRBJ2-1	-	TRBD2
CASSLWSETSEQFF	TGTGCCAGCAGTTTATGGTCCGAGACCAGTGAGCAGTTCTTC	TRBV28	TRBJ2-1	-	-
CASSLLGQGAQSPLHF	TGTGCCAGCAGTTTATTGGGACAGGGGGCGCAATCACCCCTCCACTTT	TRBV28	TRBJ1-6	-	TRBD1
CAAGLFYNEQFF	TGCGCCGCGGGACTATTTTACAATGAGCAGTTCTTC	TRBV10-2	TRBJ2-1	-	TRBD2
CASSQVGTRGGYTF	TGTGCCAGCAGCCAAGTCGGGACACGTGGAGGCTACACCTTC	TRBV4-2	TRBJ1-2	-	-
CASSFYRDRYFYGYTF	TGTGCCAGCAGCTTCTACCGGGACAGATATTTCTATGGCTACACCTTC	TRBV13	TRBJ1-2	few	TRBD1
CASSQAFTDTQYF	TGTGCCAGCAGCCAAGCTTTCACAGATACGCAGTATTTT	TRBV3-1/TRBV3-2	TRBJ2-3	-	-
CASGRTSGTTDTQYF	TGTGCCAGCGGTCGGACTAGCGGGACCACAGATACGCAGTATTTT	TRBV25-1	TRBJ2-3	-	TRBD2
CASSYGTANSNQPQHF	TGTGCCAGCAGTTACGGGACAGCAAATAGCAATCAGCCCCAGCATTTT	TRBV6-2/TRBV6-3	TRBJ1-5	-	TRBD1
CASSPDGVALGEQFF	TGTGCCAGCAGTCCCGATGGGGTAGCCTTAGGTGAGCAGTTCTTC	TRBV6-4	TRBJ2-1	-	-
CASSLGGGRAPTVESSYNEQFF	TGTGCCAGCAGCCTGGGAGGAGGAAGAGCTCCTACAGTGGAGAGCTCCTACAATGAGCAGTTCTTC	TRBV27	TRBJ2-1	-	-
CASSTKNEAFF	TGTGCCAGTAGTACCAAAAACGAAGCTTTCTTT	TRBV19	TRBJ1-1	-	-
CSVEERRGYTF	TGCAGCGTTGAAGAAAGAAGGGGCTACACCTTC	TRBV29-1	TRBJ1-2	-	-
CASSEPTQTKNIQYF	TGTGCCAGCAGTGAACCTACACAGACCAAAAACATTCAGTACTTC	TRBV2	TRBJ2-4	-	-
CASSLALTGELFF	TGTGCCAGCAGCTTAGCATTGACCGGGGAGCTGTTTTTT	TRBV7-9	TRBJ2-2	-	-
CASSLAWGIPSGANVLTF	TGTGCCAGCAGCTTGGCATGGGGCATACCCTCTGGGGCCAACGTCCTGACTTTC	TRBV5-8	TRBJ2-6	-	-
CASSRDRYYGYTF	TGTGCCAGTAGCCGGGACAGGTACTATGGCTACACCTTC	TRBV19	TRBJ1-2	-	TRBD1
CASSPLSSYNSPLHF	TGTGCCAGCTCACCACTAAGCTCCTATAATTCACCCCTCCACTTT	TRBV18	TRBJ1-6	-	-
CASSLGEGAYEQYF	TGTGCCAGCAGCTTAGGTGAGGGGGCGTACGAGCAGTACTTC	TRBV11-2	TRBJ2-7	once	TRBD1
CASSLRQANQPQHF	TGTGCCAGCAGTTTAAGACAGGCCAATCAGCCCCAGCATTTT	TRBV28	TRBJ1-5	-	-
CASSTDRNPLTFSTEAFF	TGTGCCAGCAGTACTGACAGGAACCCCTTAACCTTTAGCACTGAAGCTTTCTTT	TRBV2	TRBJ1-1	-	-
CASSSLGDRGYEKLFF	TGTGCCAGCAGCTCTTTAGGGGACAGGGGTTACGAAAAACTGTTTTTT	TRBV5-5	TRBJ1-4	-	TRBD1
CASSLKGLAGYTQYF	TGTGCCAGCAGCTTAAAGGGACTAGCGGGATATACGCAGTATTTT	TRBV13	TRBJ2-3	-	TRBD2
CASSLVAASTDTQYF	TGCGCCAGCAGCTTGGTCGCTGCTAGCACAGATACGCAGTATTTT	TRBV5-1	TRBJ2-3	-	-
CASSQSKVAQDQPQHF	TGTGCCAGCAGCCAATCCAAAGTCGCCCAGGATCAGCCCCAGCATTTT	TRBV3-1/TRBV3-2	TRBJ1-5	-	-
CASSLGGALSEQYF	TGTGCCAGCAGCTTGGGGGGGGCGTTGAGCGAGCAGTACTTC	TRBV5-4	TRBJ2-7	-	-
CASSVGTGHEKLFF	TGCGCCAGCAGCGTCGGGACAGGGCACGAAAAACTGTTTTTT	TRBV5-1	TRBJ1-4	-	TRBD1
CASSIGVQFAEDTEAFF	TGTGCCAGTAGTATCGGGGTACAGTTTGCCGAGGACACTGAAGCTTTCTTT	TRBV19	TRBJ1-1	-	-
CASSSRRTGGTYEQYF	TGTGCCAGTAGTAGCCGGAGGACAGGGGGTACCTACGAGCAGTACTTC	TRBV19	TRBJ2-7	-	TRBD1
CASSTGVMNTEAFF	TGTGCCAGCAGCACGGGAGTGATGAACACTGAAGCTTTCTTT	TRBV6-5	TRBJ1-1	-	-
CASTDTGGDRSQHF	TGTGCCAGCACCGACACAGGGGGTGATCGGTCCCAGCATTTT	TRBV28	TRBJ1-5	-	TRBD1
CSASSSGTTDTQYF	TGCAGTGCTAGTTCTAGCGGGACCACAGATACGCAGTATTTT	TRBV20-1	TRBJ2-3	-	TRBD2
CASSSTDGREQYF	TGTGCTAGCAGCTCCACGGACGGGAGGGAGCAGTACTTC	TRBV9	TRBJ2-7	-	TRBD2
CASSQDSSGPYNEQFF	TGTGCCAGCAGCCAAGATAGTAGCGGGCCATACAATGAGCAGTTCTTC	TRBV4-2	TRBJ2-1	-	TRBD2
CASSTGQERGTF	TGTGCCAGCAGCACGGGACAGGAGAGGGGCACCTTC	TRBV5-4	TRBJ1-2	few	TRBD1
CASISGPRRRETQYF	TGTGCCAGCATCTCGGGACCCAGGCGTCGAGAGACCCAGTACTTC	TRBV2	TRBJ2-5	-	-
CASSPSGNYGYTF	TGTGCCAGCAGTCCCAGTGGAAACTATGGCTACACCTTC	TRBV12-3/TRBV12-4	TRBJ1-2	-	-
CASSFQGNEQFF	TGCGCCAGCAGCTTTCAGGGCAATGAGCAGTTCTTC	TRBV5-1	TRBJ2-1	-	-
CASNGGQGSQPQHF	TGTGCCAGCAATGGAGGACAGGGGAGTCAGCCCCAGCATTTT	TRBV25-1	TRBJ1-5	-	TRBD1
CASGPLSYEQYF	TGTGCCAGCGGCCCCCTCTCCTACGAGCAGTACTTC	TRBV7-9	TRBJ2-7	large	-
CASSSGTRTAYEQYF	TGTGCCAGCTCGTCCGGGACACGGACCGCCTACGAGCAGTACTTC	TRBV18	TRBJ2-7	-	-
CASSGTGGLYGYTF	TGTGCCAGCAGTGGGACAGGGGGGTTGTATGGCTACACCTTC	TRBV27	TRBJ1-2	-	TRBD1
CASSQEAGWSDEQFF	TGTGCCAGCAGCCAAGAGGCAGGGTGGTCTGATGAGCAGTTCTTC	TRBV14	TRBJ2-1	-	-